This T cell receptor (beta chain) was profiled in a study of vaccination and CD4 T cells after COVID-19. Study overall: There were six male and four female convalescents, and two of them were Hispanic. Post-vaccine sample collection happened at a median of about ten weeks after dose two, ranging 14 to 241. Collection of post-COVID samples occurred a median about 98 days after diagnosis, spanning a range of 35 to 161. Study conclusions and caveats: Reactive clone data from convalescent patients indicated a median of about 90% appearing only post-vaccination.

V shed 1 base, J shed 6 bases, and the junction held 13 bases outside the gene matches. The CDR3 runs to 18 residues. CDR1 and CDR2 (germline): LNHNV, YYDKDF (reference sequence). This clonotype was observed a single time. The antigen is unknown. TCRdb fed the PCR reads into MiXCR, producing one record per CDR3 protein. The sample contains 20,000 to 25,000 distinct CDR3 sequences, over 40% of which appear only once. This TCR derives from a human donor who had recovered from COVID-19. The specimen comprised CD4+ T cells from blood, sampled before SARS-CoV-2 vaccination. The chain links TRBV15 to TRBJ2-2; TRBD1 matches 8 bases. The DNA for the CDR3 is TGTGCCACCAGCAGAGGGGCAGGGGGCGCTGGGCCAGCCGGGGAGCTGTTTTTT. Protein: CATSRGAGGAGPAGELFF.